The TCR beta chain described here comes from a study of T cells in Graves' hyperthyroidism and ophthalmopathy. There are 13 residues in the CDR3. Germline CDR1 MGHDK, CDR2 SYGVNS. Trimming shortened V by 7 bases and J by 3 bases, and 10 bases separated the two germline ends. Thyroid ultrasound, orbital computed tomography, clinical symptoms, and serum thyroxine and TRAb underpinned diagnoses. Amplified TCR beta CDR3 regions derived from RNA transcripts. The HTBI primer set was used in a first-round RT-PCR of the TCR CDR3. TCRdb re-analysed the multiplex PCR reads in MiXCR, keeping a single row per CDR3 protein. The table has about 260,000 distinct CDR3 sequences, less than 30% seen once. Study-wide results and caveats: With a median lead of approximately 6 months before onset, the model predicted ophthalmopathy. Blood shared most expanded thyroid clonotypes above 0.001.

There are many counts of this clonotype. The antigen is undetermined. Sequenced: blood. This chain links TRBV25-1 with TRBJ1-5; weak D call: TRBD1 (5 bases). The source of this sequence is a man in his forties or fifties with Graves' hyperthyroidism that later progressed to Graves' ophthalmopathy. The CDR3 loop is CASTGGFNQPQHF. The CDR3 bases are TGTGCCAGCACGGGGGGGTTCAATCAGCCCCAGCATTTT.